These 27 T cell receptor beta chains originate from one sample sequenced in a study of blood T cell repertoires in COVID-19. Sequencing used immunoSEQ multiplex PCR; TCRdb keeps in-frame clones, though not all of them. This sample has 270,000 or so clones, with about 90% found just once. The sample taken for sequencing was peripheral blood. The receptors stem from a woman aged 25 to 39 with COVID-19, enrolled during active disease.

The chain uses TRBV5-5 and TRBJ1-6; D gene unclear. The CDR3 extends over 14 amino acids. Trimming removed 1 base from V and 9 bases from J, with 11 bases in between. Germline-derived CDR1 and CDR2 are SGHKS and YYEKEE (reference sequence). CDR3 in amino acids: CASSLLRSSSPLHF. The CDR3 DNA sequence: TGTGCCAGCAGCTTGTTACGGTCTAGTTCACCCCTCCACTTT.

The V gene is TRBV6-5, the J gene TRBJ2-7; D is undetermined. The germline gives CDR1 MNHEY, CDR2 SVGAGI. This CDR3 has 13 amino acids. The V end lost 5 bases, the J end lost 5 bases, and 13 bases lay between the germline ends. The CDR3 DNA reads TGTGCCAGCAGTCCAATTTCCCCCCACGAGCAGTACTTC. This encodes CASSPISPHEQYF.

The gene calls are TRBV30 and TRBJ1-2; 8 nucleotides line up with TRBD1. This CDR3 is 13 amino acids long. Germline trimming cut 4 bases from V and 5 bases from J; bases unmatched to any gene: 6. CDR1 GTSNPN and CDR2 SVGIG come from the germline V gene (reference sequence). CDR3 region: CAWNRDRPYGYTF. In DNA form, the CDR3 reads TGTGCCTGGAACCGGGACAGGCCTTATGGCTACACCTTC.

The J gene is TRBJ1-6, the V gene TRBV7-8; 7 bases match TRBD1. Trimming took 5 bases from V and 9 from J; bases not matched to a gene: 4. Germline CDR1 reads SGHVS; CDR2 reads FQNEAQ. This CDR3 has 13 amino acids. CDR3 in DNA: TGTGCCAGCAGCCCTACAGGGGTTTCACCCCTCCACTTT. This encodes CASSPTGVSPLHF. Full variable domain (missing parts from reference TRBV7-8 and TRBJ1-6): GAGVSQSPRYKVAKRGQDVALRCDPISGHVSLFWYQQALGQGPEFLTYFQNEAQLDKSGLPSDRFFAERPEGSVSTLKIQRTQQEDSAVYLCASSPTGVSPLHFGNGTRLTVT.

This chain links TRBV27 with TRBJ2-3; possible D gene TRBD2, 5 bases. CDR3 length: 15 amino acids. Germline-derived CDR1 and CDR2 are MNHEY and SMNVEV (reference sequence). V lost 0 bases and J 4 bases, leaving 11 bases between the germline ends. DNA for the CDR3: TGTGCCAGCAGTTTATCGATGGGGAGCGCAGATACGCAGTATTTT. The encoded protein is CASSLSMGSADTQYF.

The J gene is TRBJ2-3, the V gene TRBV6-1; D remains unclear. CDR3 length: 12 amino acids. Trimming left V 5 bases short and J 2 bases short, with 5 bases between. Germline loops: CDR1 MNHNS, CDR2 SASEGT. The CDR3 DNA is TGTGCCAGCAGTTTCGTCACAGATACGCAGTATTTT. This sequence encodes CASSFVTDTQYF.

The chain uses TRBV6-1 and TRBJ2-1; TRBD1 matches at 9 bases. The V gene's germline CDR1 is MNHNS and CDR2 SASEGT. The CDR3 runs to 13 residues. Trimming took 3 bases from V and 15 from J; bases not matched to a gene: 9. In DNA, the CDR3 is TGTGCCAGCAGTGACAATGCCGGGACAGGGTTGTTCTTC. Translated: CASSDNAGTGLFF.

The V gene is TRBV11-2, the J gene TRBJ2-1; D perhaps matches TRBD2 (7 bases). Germline CDR1 is SGHAT and CDR2 is FQNNGV. This CDR3 comprises 15 residues. The V end was cut by 3 bases, the J end by 8 bases, with 17 bases between. The CDR3 loop reads CASSFGGGPGDEQFF. Here the CDR3 DNA reads TGTGCCAGCAGCTTTGGCGGGGGCCCGGGGGATGAGCAGTTCTTC.

This clone has only a few counts. Here the CDR3 DNA reads TGTGCCAGCAGCCCCCCGGGACTTTACAATGAGCAGTTCTTC. It yields the protein CASSPPGLYNEQFF. The V call is TRBV7-8, the J call TRBJ2-1, with D possibly matching TRBD2 (6 bases). Trimming removed 5 bases at V and 4 bases at J, with 12 bases between. Germline lookup yields CDR1 SGHVS and CDR2 FQNEAQ. The CDR3 contains 14 residues.

The CDR3 reads CASSRGMADTDTQYF. CDR3 bases: TGTGCCAGCAGCCGGGGAATGGCTGATACAGATACGCAGTATTTT. This sequence joins TRBV7-9 and TRBJ2-3; D might be TRBD2 (5 bases). CDR3 size: 15 residues. V was trimmed by 5 bases and J by 3 bases, leaving 15 bases between them. CDR1 is SEHNR, CDR2 FQNEAQ, per germline (reference sequence).

The rearrangement joins TRBV3-1 (or the pseudogene TRBV3-2) to TRBJ2-5; D is undetermined. Germline CDR1 is LGHDT and CDR2 is YNNKEL (reference sequence). CDR3 size: 12 residues. V shed 0 bases and J shed 5 bases, with 4 bases lying between them. CDR3: CASSQEAETQYF. In nucleotides, the CDR3 is TGTGCCAGCAGCCAAGAAGCGGAGACCCAGTACTTC.

The chain joins TRBV12-3 or TRBV12-4 to TRBJ1-4, with D perhaps matching TRBD1 (6 bases). The CDR3 sequence is 13 residues long. Trimming stripped 3 bases from V and 8 bases from J, with 10 bases between. The CDR3 coding sequence is TGTGCCAGCAGTTTTCACGGACAGGAAAAACTGTTTTTT. It specifies CASSFHGQEKLFF.

The rearrangement links TRBV12-1 to TRBJ1-3; TRBD1 is the table's D call, not checked against the DNA. TRBV12-1 represents a pseudogene. The CDR3 extends over 16 amino acids. The CDR3 here is CASRLEDRVFGNTIYF. The CDR3 coding sequence is TGTGCCAGCAGACTCGAGGACAGGGTCTTTGGAAACACCATATATTTT.

The chain uses TRBV28 and TRBJ1-2, with D possibly matching TRBD1 (5 bases). Germline V gene data show CDR1 as MDHEN and CDR2 as SYDVKM. The CDR3 loop spans 21 amino acids. Trimming stripped 3 bases from V and 0 bases from J, with 29 bases between. For the CDR3, the DNA is TGTGCCAGCAGTTTCACGACAGCCAAGAAAACGCACGGTTCAGCTAACTATGGCTACACCTTC. Translation: CASSFTTAKKTHGSANYGYTF.

The V call is TRBV5-1, the J call TRBJ2-1; 8 bases match TRBD2. V lost 3 bases, J lost 5 bases, and 7 bases stayed unmatched. Germline V gives CDR1 SGHRS, CDR2 YFSETQ. The CDR3 length is 15 residues. In DNA form, the CDR3 reads TGCGCCAGCAGCTCGACTAGCGCATGGGACAATGAGCAGTTCTTC. Protein sequence: CASSSTSAWDNEQFF.

This rearrangement joins TRBV11-2 to TRBJ1-2; D may be TRBD1 (6 bases). This CDR3 comprises 14 residues. The germline V and J ends were trimmed by 2 bases and 5 bases, with 12 bases remaining between them. Germline CDR1 is SGHAT and CDR2 is FQNNGV. The CDR3 nucleotides read TGTGCCAGCAGCTTACTCCCAGGGGAATATGGCTACACCTTC. This sequence encodes CASSLLPGEYGYTF.

The V call is TRBV6-5, the J call TRBJ2-7, with a tentative D call TRBD1 (5 bases). The CDR3 is made up of 15 amino acids. V was trimmed by 5 bases and J by 4 bases, leaving 18 bases between them. Germline V gene data show CDR1 as MNHEY and CDR2 as SVGAGI. As DNA, the CDR3 is TGTGCCAGCAGTCTTACTTCGACAGCATTGTACGAGCAGTACTTC. Protein sequence: CASSLTSTALYEQYF.

The chain links TRBV29-1 to TRBJ1-1; 7 bases match TRBD1. The CDR3 extends over 13 amino acids. The V segment lost 7 bases and the J segment 3 bases; nucleotides outside the gene matches: 8. The germline V gene encodes CDR1 SQVTM and CDR2 ANQGSEA. CDR3 DNA sequence: TGCAGCGAGCGACAGGGAGTTCACACTGAAGCTTTCTTT. Its protein is CSERQGVHTEAFF.

The chain employs TRBV10-2 and TRBJ2-5; a weak D match, TRBD2 (6 bases). Germline CDR1 and CDR2: WSHSY and SAAADI. This CDR3 has 13 amino acids. Trimming took 6 bases from V and 2 from J, leaving 10 bases between them. This chain's CDR3 is CASRPGAQETQYF. DNA for the CDR3: TGCGCCAGCAGACCGGGAGCACAAGAGACCCAGTACTTC.

The J gene is TRBJ1-1, the V gene TRBV6-5; 10 bases map to TRBD1. Looked up from germline, CDR1 is MNHEY and CDR2 is SVGAGI. This CDR3 spans 15 amino acids. V lost 5 bases to trimming and J lost 5 bases; unmatched junction nucleotides: 8. DNA for the CDR3: TGTGCCAGCAGTAACCGACAGGGGGCGTTTACTGAAGCTTTCTTT. It specifies CASSNRQGAFTEAFF.

The gene calls are TRBV10-3 and TRBJ1-2, with unresolved D. Trimming left V 3 bases short and J 3 bases short, with 11 bases between. CDR1 is ENHRY, CDR2 SYGVKD, per germline. The CDR3 runs 14 residues. CDR3 amino acids: CAISDPDIHYGYTF. The CDR3 DNA reads as TGTGCCATCAGTGACCCTGACATACACTATGGCTACACCTTC.

This chain links TRBV28 with TRBJ1-5; 7 nucleotides line up with TRBD1. Germline lookup yields CDR1 MDHEN and CDR2 SYDVKM. CDR3 size: 16 residues. Trimming removed 2 bases from V and 1 base from J; junction bases left unmatched: 5. The CDR3, as DNA: TGTGCCAGCAGTTTACGACCACAGGGGAGCAATCAGCCCCAGCATTTT. Encoded protein: CASSLRPQGSNQPQHF.

V usage is TRBV2 and J usage is TRBJ1-2; a possible D gene is TRBD1 (6 bases). CDR3 size: 13 residues. Between the trimmed V and J ends, which lost 6 bases and 8 bases, there was a span of 16 bases. Germline lookup yields CDR1 SNHLY and CDR2 FYNNEI. The CDR3 DNA reads as TGTGCCAGCAGGCTACAGGGATTTCGCGGCTACACCTTC. This encodes CASRLQGFRGYTF.

On this clone: Because the CDR3's place on the DNA is in doubt, the DNA is left out and the CDR3 is given as listed by TCRdb. The chain employs TRBV5-5 and TRBJ1-2; TRBD1 was called by the table and not checked on the DNA. Including both end residues, the CDR3 is 14 amino acids long. CDR1 is SGHKS and CDR2 is YYEKEE in the germline V gene (reference sequence). The CDR3 here is CASILGQGVYGYTF.

CDR3 in DNA: TGTGCCACCAGTGACCCTCCTACAGAATACCAAGAGACCCAGTACTTC. Protein sequence: CATSDPPTEYQETQYF. V gene TRBV24-1 combines with J gene TRBJ2-5; D is unresolved. Trimming left V 4 bases short and J 0 bases short, with 14 bases between. CDR3 length: 16 amino acids. Germline V gene data show CDR1 as KGHDR and CDR2 as SFDVKD.

This clone was detected once. The chain recombines TRBV11-2 with TRBJ2-1; 7 nucleotides agree with TRBD1. CDR3 length: 12 amino acids. Per germline, CDR1 SGHAT and CDR2 FQNNGV. J gave up 8 bases and V 5 bases, and 3 bases lay outside the gene matches. The CDR3 region is CASSPQGDEQFF. CDR3 coding DNA: TGTGCCAGCAGCCCCCAGGGGGATGAGCAGTTCTTC.

This sequence joins TRBV27 and TRBJ2-1; weak D call: TRBD2 (6 bases). The CDR3 is made up of 13 amino acids. The germline V gene has CDR1 MNHEY and CDR2 SMNVEV (reference sequence). V gave up 4 bases and J gave up 3 bases, with 7 bases separating them. The DNA of the CDR3 is TGTGCCAGCAGTTGGAGGGGCTACAATGAGCAGTTCTTC. This sequence encodes CASSWRGYNEQFF.